These T cell receptor beta chains were read from a single sample in a study of blood T cells in healthy people across ages. TCRdb re-called the 5' RACE reads through MiXCR, storing one row per CDR3 protein. The table shows about 1.8 million distinct CDR3 sequences, with 49% occurring only once. The sequencing input was blood. The receptors shown here come from a woman between 40 and 50 years old in good health. Each CDR3 is given with its conserved first and last residue. Each record gives: V gene, D gene, clone size, J gene, CDR3 DNA, CDR3 protein. A D gene is named only where the DNA matches it firmly. Part of the rows lack a size; the others show once, few, many or a class for expanded clones.

V gene: TRBV27; D gene: .; clone size: .; J gene: TRBJ2-6; CDR3 DNA: TGTGCCAGCAGTCCCCACCAGGGCAGGGCTTGGGCCAACGTCCTGACTTTC; CDR3 protein: CASSPHQGRAWANVLTF
V gene: TRBV6-6; D gene: TRBD2; clone size: .; J gene: TRBJ2-7; CDR3 DNA: TGTGCCAGCAGTTACGCGCAGGGAGGGTACGAGCAGTACTTC; CDR3 protein: CASSYAQGGYEQYF
V gene: TRBV11-3; D gene: TRBD1; clone size: .; J gene: TRBJ2-3; CDR3 DNA: TGTGCCAGCAGCTCCGAGACAGGGGGGTCGACAGATACGCAGTATTTT; CDR3 protein: CASSSETGGSTDTQYF
V gene: TRBV20-1; D gene: .; clone size: .; J gene: TRBJ2-1; CDR3 DNA: TGCAGTGCTAAGTTGGGTAGCTCCTACAATGAGCAGTTCTTC; CDR3 protein: CSAKLGSSYNEQFF
V gene: TRBV7-9; D gene: TRBD1; clone size: .; J gene: TRBJ1-4; CDR3 DNA: TGTGCCAGCAGCTTGAAGATATCCCGGGACAGGGATTATGAAAAACTGTTTTTT; CDR3 protein: CASSLKISRDRDYEKLFF
V gene: TRBV20-1; D gene: TRBD1; clone size: few; J gene: TRBJ2-2; CDR3 DNA: TGCAGTGCTAGATCTCCAGGGGGGAACACCGGGGAGCTGTTTTTT; CDR3 protein: CSARSPGGNTGELFF
V gene: TRBV20-1; D gene: .; clone size: .; J gene: TRBJ1-5; CDR3 DNA: TGCAGTGCTAGACTCGGACGGAGCAATCAGCCCCAGCATTTT; CDR3 protein: CSARLGRSNQPQHF
V gene: TRBV20-1; D gene: .; clone size: .; J gene: TRBJ2-7; CDR3 DNA: TGCAGTGCTAGACCCGGACAAGAGTACGAGCAGTACTTC; CDR3 protein: CSARPGQEYEQYF
V gene: TRBV28; D gene: .; clone size: few; J gene: TRBJ2-5; CDR3 DNA: TGTGCCAGCAGTTTATGGGAGTCGGAGCAAGAGACCCAGTACTTC; CDR3 protein: CASSLWESEQETQYF
V gene: TRBV6-2/TRBV6-3; D gene: TRBD1; clone size: many; J gene: TRBJ2-7; CDR3 DNA: TGTGCCAGCAGTCCATCAGGGGGAACAAATCGACCCTACGAGCAGTACTTC; CDR3 protein: CASSPSGGTNRPYEQYF
V gene: TRBV12-3/TRBV12-4; D gene: TRBD1; clone size: .; J gene: TRBJ1-2; CDR3 DNA: TGTGCCAGCAGCCGCGCTACAGGGGGCGGCTACACCTTC; CDR3 protein: CASSRATGGGYTF
V gene: TRBV28; D gene: .; clone size: .; J gene: TRBJ2-4; CDR3 DNA: TGTGCCAGCAGCCAGGGGAGGAAAAACATTCAGTACTTC; CDR3 protein: CASSQGRKNIQYF
V gene: TRBV6-6; D gene: .; clone size: .; J gene: TRBJ2-1; CDR3 DNA: TGTGCCAGCAGTTACGTAGTTGTGTCAAAAAATGAGCAGTTCTTC; CDR3 protein: CASSYVVVSKNEQFF
V gene: TRBV6-2/TRBV6-3; D gene: .; clone size: once; J gene: TRBJ2-7; CDR3 DNA: TGTGCCAGCACCCCATGGGACCGAAACTACGAGCAGTACTTC; CDR3 protein: CASTPWDRNYEQYF
V gene: TRBV20-1; D gene: .; clone size: .; J gene: TRBJ2-1; CDR3 DNA: TGCAGTGCTATCCCGGGGTGGGATGAGCAGTTCTTC; CDR3 protein: CSAIPGWDEQFF
V gene: TRBV7-2; D gene: .; clone size: .; J gene: TRBJ2-3; CDR3 DNA: TGTGCCAGCAGCCCTCGGCGGGGCCCACGGGATACGCAGTATTTT; CDR3 protein: CASSPRRGPRDTQYF
V gene: TRBV20-1; D gene: .; clone size: .; J gene: TRBJ1-4; CDR3 DNA: TGCAGTGCTAGAGATGTGGGGGCTATTGAAAAACTGTTTTTT; CDR3 protein: CSARDVGAIEKLFF
V gene: TRBV20-1; D gene: .; clone size: few; J gene: TRBJ2-5; CDR3 DNA: TGCAGTGCTACCTTCGACGCCGGTCCCCGAGGGGAGACCCAGTACTTC; CDR3 protein: CSATFDAGPRGETQYF
V gene: TRBV28; D gene: .; clone size: few; J gene: TRBJ2-3; CDR3 DNA: TGTGCCAGCAGTTCCCCCCGGGACTCCCGGGATACGCAGTATTTT; CDR3 protein: CASSSPRDSRDTQYF
V gene: TRBV24-1; D gene: TRBD1; clone size: few; J gene: TRBJ2-3; CDR3 DNA: TGTGCCACCAGTGACCCGGGACAGGATACAGATACGCAGTATTTT; CDR3 protein: CATSDPGQDTDTQYF
V gene: TRBV2; D gene: TRBD2; clone size: .; J gene: TRBJ2-3; CDR3 DNA: TGTGCCAGCAGTGCCGGGACTACAAGCACAGATACGCAGTATTTT; CDR3 protein: CASSAGTTSTDTQYF
V gene: TRBV6-1; D gene: .; clone size: once; J gene: TRBJ1-2; CDR3 DNA: TGTGCCAGCACCGATGAGAGTGAGGGGTGGGATGGCTACACCTTC; CDR3 protein: CASTDESEGWDGYTF
V gene: TRBV20-1; D gene: .; clone size: .; J gene: TRBJ1-1; CDR3 DNA: TGCAGTGCTAGCAGTTACATGAACACTGAAGCTTTCTTT; CDR3 protein: CSASSYMNTEAFF
V gene: TRBV7-2; D gene: TRBD1; clone size: .; J gene: TRBJ2-1; CDR3 DNA: TGTGCCAGCAGCTTACCACTAACCGGGGGGACAGGGCGGCCCTACAATGAGCAGTTCTTC; CDR3 protein: CASSLPLTGGTGRPYNEQFF
V gene: TRBV28; D gene: .; clone size: once; J gene: TRBJ2-3; CDR3 DNA: TGTGCCAGCAGTCATGGGGACATCTCCACAGATACGCAGTATTTT; CDR3 protein: CASSHGDISTDTQYF
V gene: TRBV27; D gene: TRBD1; clone size: once; J gene: TRBJ2-7; CDR3 DNA: TGTGCCAGCAGTCACGGGACAGGGCCGTGCGAGCAGTACTTC; CDR3 protein: CASSHGTGPCEQYF
V gene: TRBV20-1; D gene: TRBD2; clone size: .; J gene: TRBJ2-5; CDR3 DNA: TGCAGTGCTAGAGATTATCGGCGGGGGGACCAAGAGACCCAGTACTTC; CDR3 protein: CSARDYRRGDQETQYF
V gene: TRBV7-9; D gene: .; clone size: .; J gene: TRBJ2-7; CDR3 DNA: TGTGCCCTTGGAGGGCCACCCAACCACGAGCAGTACTTC; CDR3 protein: CALGGPPNHEQYF
V gene: TRBV2; D gene: .; clone size: .; J gene: TRBJ1-6; CDR3 DNA: TGTGCCAGCAGTGAAGGGTCAAGCTCCTATAATTCACCCCTCCACTTT; CDR3 protein: CASSEGSSSYNSPLHF
V gene: TRBV28; D gene: .; clone size: .; J gene: TRBJ2-3; CDR3 DNA: TGTGCCAGCGTTACGGGGGGCAGCACAGATACGCAGTATTTT; CDR3 protein: CASVTGGSTDTQYF
V gene: TRBV5-1; D gene: .; clone size: .; J gene: TRBJ2-5; CDR3 DNA: TGCGCCAGCAGCTTGGCCTTCGGGCCGGAGACCCAGTACTTC; CDR3 protein: CASSLAFGPETQYF
V gene: TRBV6-2/TRBV6-3; D gene: TRBD1; clone size: few; J gene: TRBJ1-2; CDR3 DNA: TGTGCCAGCAGACCCCCGGGACAGACCTATGGCTACACCTTC; CDR3 protein: CASRPPGQTYGYTF
V gene: TRBV7-2; D gene: .; clone size: few; J gene: TRBJ2-7; CDR3 DNA: TGTGCCAGCAGCCGGGACATCCGATCCTACGAGCAGTACTTC; CDR3 protein: CASSRDIRSYEQYF
V gene: TRBV20-1; D gene: .; clone size: few; J gene: TRBJ2-3; CDR3 DNA: TGCACTGCCCGGCGGGATACGCAGTATTTT; CDR3 protein: CTARRDTQYF
V gene: TRBV6-1; D gene: TRBD1; clone size: .; J gene: TRBJ2-7; CDR3 DNA: TGTGCCAGCAGTGAATTGGGGACAGACTACGAGCAGTACTTC; CDR3 protein: CASSELGTDYEQYF
V gene: TRBV7-2; D gene: .; clone size: .; J gene: TRBJ2-3; CDR3 DNA: TGTGCCAGCAGGAGCGGGCCTAGCACAGATACGCAGTATTTT; CDR3 protein: CASRSGPSTDTQYF
V gene: TRBV11-1; D gene: .; clone size: .; J gene: TRBJ2-5; CDR3 DNA: TGTGCCAGCAGCTTGGGGCAGGACGGCGGCCAGTACTTC; CDR3 protein: CASSLGQDGGQYF
V gene: TRBV7-2; D gene: .; clone size: .; J gene: TRBJ2-4; CDR3 DNA: TGTGCCAGCAGCTTAGGGCGTGTGCTAGCCAAAAACATTCAGTACTTC; CDR3 protein: CASSLGRVLAKNIQYF
V gene: TRBV7-9; D gene: .; clone size: .; J gene: TRBJ1-6; CDR3 DNA: TGTGCCAGCAGCCTTCGAGTCAATTCACCCCTCCACTTT; CDR3 protein: CASSLRVNSPLHF
V gene: TRBV7-9; D gene: .; clone size: .; J gene: TRBJ2-3; CDR3 DNA: TGTGCCAGCAGCCTCGGGACGGTGGGAGATACGCAGTATTTT; CDR3 protein: CASSLGTVGDTQYF
V gene: TRBV7-2; D gene: TRBD1; clone size: .; J gene: TRBJ1-5; CDR3 DNA: TGTGCCAGCAGCTTAGCTGGGACAGGGCCTCGACCCCAGCATTTT; CDR3 protein: CASSLAGTGPRPQHF
V gene: TRBV6-5; D gene: TRBD2; clone size: .; J gene: TRBJ2-7; CDR3 DNA: TGTGCCAGCAGTTACTCGATTACTAGCGGGGGTTACGAGCAGTACTTC; CDR3 protein: CASSYSITSGGYEQYF
V gene: TRBV7-2; D gene: .; clone size: few; J gene: TRBJ2-1; CDR3 DNA: TGTGCCAGCAGCGCCCTTCCTACTAGCAGCAATGAGCAGTTCTTC; CDR3 protein: CASSALPTSSNEQFF
V gene: TRBV10-3; D gene: TRBD2; clone size: .; J gene: TRBJ2-1; CDR3 DNA: TGTGCCATCAGTGAGTTCCTAAGGACTAGCGGGAGATACAATGAGCAGTTCTTC; CDR3 protein: CAISEFLRTSGRYNEQFF
V gene: TRBV27; D gene: .; clone size: many; J gene: TRBJ1-2; CDR3 DNA: TGTGCCAGCAGACGGGGCAGCGAGTATGGCTACACCTTC; CDR3 protein: CASRRGSEYGYTF
V gene: TRBV5-6; D gene: .; clone size: .; J gene: TRBJ2-1; CDR3 DNA: TGTGCCAGCAGCTTGAGGCCCATTGGGAATGAGCAGTTCTTC; CDR3 protein: CASSLRPIGNEQFF
V gene: TRBV24-1; D gene: TRBD1; clone size: few; J gene: TRBJ2-7; CDR3 DNA: TGTGCCACCAGTGATTCCCGGGACAGCAAGTCCTACGAGCAGTACTTC; CDR3 protein: CATSDSRDSKSYEQYF